Listed below are T cell receptor beta chains from one sample, sequenced in a study of T cells after yellow fever vaccination. MiXCR was run by TCRdb on the 5' RACE reads, yielding one entry per CDR3 protein. The sample contains some 560,000 distinct CDR3 sequences, 15% to 20% of which appear only once. The sequencing here drew on PBMCs, taken 15 days after the yellow fever booster vaccination. Receptor source: a man aged 30-40 years who received the YFV17D yellow fever vaccine. The CDR3 runs from the conserved cysteine through the conserved F or W. D genes are given only for firm matches. Some rows have no size entry. The others give once, few or many, or a class for an expanded clone.

TRBV29-1	TRBJ2-3	few	14	TRBD2	TGCAGCGTCCATCTAGCGGCCTGGGAAGATACGCAGTATTTT	CSVHLAAWEDTQYF
TRBV28	TRBJ2-7	NA	14	TRBD2	TGTGCCAGCAGTACCGGGACTAGCGAGTACGAGCAGTACTTC	CASSTGTSEYEQYF
TRBV5-1	TRBJ2-7	few	16	NA	TGCGCCAGCAGCGGTCAAGGAGGGACTCTTCCCTACGAGCAGTACTTC	CASSGQGGTLPYEQYF
TRBV25-1	TRBJ2-7	NA	14	NA	TGTGCCAGCAGTGAATTGGGCGGTACCTACGAGCAGTACTTC	CASSELGGTYEQYF
TRBV5-1	TRBJ2-7	few	16	NA	TGCGCCAGCAGCTTGGGGCCACAGGGAGGCTCCTACGAGCAGTACTTC	CASSLGPQGGSYEQYF
TRBV20-1	TRBJ2-3	many	15	TRBD2	TGCAGTGCTAGAGAGGGCGGGAGAGTGACAGATACGCAGTATTTT	CSAREGGRVTDTQYF
TRBV6-2/TRBV6-3	TRBJ2-5	few	15	TRBD2	TGTGCCAGCAGTTACTCGCCGGGGAGGGGAGAGACCCAGTACTTC	CASSYSPGRGETQYF
TRBV20-1	TRBJ2-2	NA	14	NA	TGCAGTGCTACTTGGGACCAGAACACCGGGGAGCTGTTTTTT	CSATWDQNTGELFF
TRBV7-9	TRBJ1-1	NA	11	NA	TGTGCCACCCTCTCGGGCCCGGGGGCTTTCTTT	CATLSGPGAFF
TRBV20-1	TRBJ2-5	NA	13	NA	TGCAGTGCTAGAACCAGATTCCAAGAGACCCAGTACTTC	CSARTRFQETQYF
TRBV19	TRBJ2-1	NA	15	TRBD2	TGTGCCAGTAGTATTGAGCGGGGCTCCTACAATGAGCAGTTCTTC	CASSIERGSYNEQFF
TRBV20-1	TRBJ2-2	few	18	TRBD2	TGCAGTGCTAGGTCCTACGCTTCTAGCGGGAGAGGCACCGGGGAGCTGTTTTTT	CSARSYASSGRGTGELFF
TRBV4-3	TRBJ2-5	NA	14	NA	TGCGCCAGCAGCCAAGAACCGGGAGTAGAGACCCAGTACTTC	CASSQEPGVETQYF
TRBV7-8	TRBJ2-7	few	16	NA	TGTGCCAGCAGCAGCTTCAACGAGGGGCCGACCTACGAGCAGTACTTC	CASSSFNEGPTYEQYF
TRBV10-3	TRBJ2-2	NA	16	TRBD2	TGTGCCTCGCTATGGACTAGCGGGACGAACACCGGGGAGCTGTTTTTT	CASLWTSGTNTGELFF
TRBV12-3/TRBV12-4	TRBJ2-7	many	14	TRBD1	TGTGCCAGCAGTTGGGGACAGGGAGTCTACGAGCAGTACTTC	CASSWGQGVYEQYF
TRBV4-2	TRBJ2-2	few	15	NA	TGTGCCAGCAGCCAAGACCCCCCCCTTCCCGGGGAGCTGTTTTTT	CASSQDPPLPGELFF
TRBV20-1	TRBJ1-4	few	19	NA	TGCAGTGCCACTTCCCCCCTCGTTGCAGCCGCGACAACTAATGAAAAACTGTTTTTT	CSATSPLVAAATTNEKLFF
TRBV25-1	TRBJ2-1	once	15	NA	TGTGCCAGCATCCCCTCTACCGGGAACCACAATGAGCAGTTCTTC	CASIPSTGNHNEQFF
TRBV11-2	TRBJ2-5	few	16	TRBD1	TGTGCCAGCAGCCCAAGGACAGGGTTATATGGAGAGACCCAGTACTTC	CASSPRTGLYGETQYF
TRBV7-2	TRBJ2-1	NA	15	TRBD2	TGTGCCAGCAGCCCACTAGCGGCGATCTACAATGAGCAGTTCTTC	CASSPLAAIYNEQFF
TRBV3-1	TRBJ1-4	NA	14	NA	TGTGCCAGCAGCCAAGTGGGTTCTTGGGAAAAACTGTTTTTT	CASSQVGSWEKLFF